Below, 26 T cell receptor beta chains from the same sample are listed, as sequenced in a study of blood T cell repertoires in COVID-19. Here immunoSEQ multiplex PCR was the method, and the copy in TCRdb shows in-frame clones only, minus some. The sample has 220,000 or so clones, about 84% seen once. The material sequenced was PBMCs or T cells enriched from blood (not recorded which). Receptors originate from a woman between 45 and 60 years old who had recovered from COVID-19.

The table lists this clone with a few counts. The chain links TRBV7-2 to TRBJ2-7; 15 bases match TRBD2. CDR1 is SGHTA, CDR2 FQGNSA, per germline. Losses at the gene ends were 5 bases for V and 7 bases for J; bases not matched to a gene: 9. This CDR3 has 16 amino acids. The CDR3 sequence is CASSGGLAGGRREQYF. The DNA for the CDR3 is TGTGCCAGCAGCGGGGGACTAGCGGGAGGTCGGCGAGAGCAGTACTTC.

This clone appeared once. This chain connects TRBV19 to TRBJ1-5; D perhaps matches TRBD1 (5 bases). Germline V CDR1 and CDR2: LNHDA, SQIVND (reference sequence). This CDR3 region has 13 residues. Trimming stripped 5 bases from V and 6 bases from J, with 11 bases between. The CDR3 loop reads CASSLSQGQPQHF. In nucleotides, the CDR3 is TGTGCCAGTAGTCTTTCCCAGGGTCAGCCCCAGCATTTT.

The V gene is TRBV4-1, the J gene TRBJ2-3; 9 bases are a match to TRBD1. Germline V gives CDR1 MGHRA, CDR2 YSYEKL. The CDR3 loop spans 15 amino acids. V lost 1 base to trimming and J lost 6 bases; unmatched junction nucleotides: 5. CDR3 sequence: CASSQVHRGLDTQYF. Written as DNA, the CDR3 is TGCGCCAGCAGCCAAGTGCACAGGGGGCTGGATACGCAGTATTTT.

The V and J genes are TRBV4-1 and TRBJ1-6; D ambiguous. The CDR3 covers 17 residues. V was pared by 0 bases and J by 0 bases, with 9 bases between. CDR1 is MGHRA, CDR2 YSYEKL, per germline. CDR3 nucleotides: TGCGCCAGCAGCCAAGAAGTCCGGGGCTCCTATAATTCACCCCTCCACTTT. As protein: CASSQEVRGSYNSPLHF.

J is TRBJ1-3 and V is TRBV19; the D is unclear. Trimming stripped 1 base from V and 0 bases from J, with 7 bases between. The CDR3 spans 15 residues. Germline CDR1 LNHDA, CDR2 SQIVND (reference sequence). CDR3 in DNA: TGTGCCAGTAGTATAGTACCCAGCTCTGGAAACACCATATATTTT. Translated: CASSIVPSSGNTIYF.

The chain has TRBV5-1 and TRBJ2-1; 7 bases match TRBD1. V gave up 4 bases and J gave up 6 bases; unmatched junction bases: 7. CDR1 SGHRS and CDR2 YFSETQ come from the germline V gene. This CDR3 spans 14 amino acids. The CDR3, as DNA: TGCGCCAGCAGCACAGGACAGGTGGGCAATGAGCAGTTCTTC. This sequence encodes CASSTGQVGNEQFF.

The chain combines TRBV11-2 with TRBJ2-5, with 12 bases lining up with TRBD2. Germline V gives CDR1 SGHAT, CDR2 FQNNGV. The CDR3 sequence is 16 residues long. With 4 bases clipped from V and 2 bases from J, the junction kept 5 bases outside the gene matches. Here the CDR3 reads CASSSGLAGRQETQYF. CDR3 bases: TGTGCCAGCAGCTCCGGACTAGCGGGACGTCAAGAGACCCAGTACTTC.

This chain joins TRBV7-6 and TRBJ2-7; 7 nucleotides match TRBD1. Germline-derived CDR1 and CDR2 are SGHVS and FNYEAQ. Trimming removed 5 bases from V and 3 bases from J; junction bases left unmatched: 7. The CDR3 is made up of 14 amino acids. CDR3 DNA sequence: TGTGCCAGCAGCCCCCTAGGGACAGTCTACGAGCAGTACTTC. Its translation: CASSPLGTVYEQYF.

This sequence joins TRBV5-8 and TRBJ1-5, with no clear D. The germline V gene encodes CDR1 SGHTS and CDR2 YDEGEE. The V end was cut by 1 base, the J end by 6 bases, with 5 bases between. This CDR3 has 12 residues. CDR3 loop: CASSLRGQPQHF. Here the CDR3 DNA reads TGTGCCAGCAGCTTGCGGGGTCAGCCCCAGCATTTT. Supplemented by reference TRBV5-8 and TRBJ1-5, the full variable domain reads EAGVTQSPTHLIKTRGQQATLRCSPISGHTSVYWYQQALGLGLQFLLWYDEGEERNRGNFPPRFSGRQFPNYSSELNVNALELEDSALYLCASSLRGQPQHFGDGTRLSIL.

The chain recombines TRBV5-1 with TRBJ2-6; D is possibly TRBD1 (6 bases). The V end lost 0 bases, the J end lost 0 bases, and 10 bases lay between the germline ends. Germline CDR1 SGHRS, CDR2 YFSETQ. The CDR3 is 17 amino acids. The DNA for the CDR3 is TGCGCCAGCAGCTTGGGGACAGTCCCCTCTGGGGCCAACGTCCTGACTTTC. Translating it yields CASSLGTVPSGANVLTF.

V and J are TRBV4-3 and TRBJ1-1; D is unresolved. V shed 1 base and J shed 1 base, with 10 bases lying between them. The V gene's germline CDR1 is LGHNA and CDR2 YSLEER. This CDR3 has 15 amino acids. The CDR3 spells CASSQAGSRNTEAFF. In DNA, the CDR3 is TGCGCCAGCAGCCAAGCGGGGAGTAGGAACACTGAAGCTTTCTTT.

This CDR3 reads CASSPRTSGRTGANVLTF. CDR3 coding DNA: TGTGCCAGCAGCCCTCGGACTAGCGGGAGGACTGGGGCCAACGTCCTGACTTTC. J is TRBJ2-6 and V is TRBV7-2; 14 nucleotides match TRBD2. After removal of 5 bases from V and 2 bases from J, the junction contained 5 bases not matched to a gene. This CDR3 has 18 amino acids. Germline V gives CDR1 SGHTA, CDR2 FQGNSA.

This clone was seen a few times. The chain uses TRBV4-3 and TRBJ1-3, with 11 bases lining up with TRBD1. CDR1 and CDR2 (germline): LGHNA, YSLEER. This CDR3 is built from 15 residues. J gave up 4 bases and V 3 bases, and 2 bases lay outside the gene matches. CDR3: CASSQDRGRGNTIYF. For the CDR3, the DNA is TGCGCCAGCAGCCAGGACAGGGGGCGCGGAAACACCATATATTTT.

The V and J genes are TRBV9 and TRBJ2-7, with 7 bases lining up with TRBD1. The germline gives CDR1 SGDLS, CDR2 YYNGEE. V lost 0 bases and J lost 3; bases outside the gene matches: 6. The CDR3 loop spans 15 amino acids. The CDR3 here is CASSVGQGGVYEQYF. CDR3 nucleotides: TGTGCCAGCAGCGTAGGACAGGGTGGGGTCTACGAGCAGTACTTC.

V is TRBV19 and J is TRBJ1-1, with D tentatively TRBD1 (5 bases). The CDR3 extends over 17 amino acids. Trimming cost V 4 bases and J 1 base, with 19 bases left between them. Looked up from germline, CDR1 is LNHDA and CDR2 is SQIVND (reference sequence). The CDR3 region is CASSSLPLGTTNTEAFF. Written as DNA, the CDR3 is TGTGCCAGTAGTAGTCTACCTTTGGGGACTACGAACACTGAAGCTTTCTTT.

V is TRBV3-1 (or the pseudogene TRBV3-2) and J is TRBJ2-2, with a weak D call TRBD2 (6 bases). Per germline, CDR1 LGHDT and CDR2 YNNKEL (reference sequence). This CDR3 region has 18 residues. V lost 1 base, J lost 6 bases, and 21 bases lay in between. The CDR3 sequence: CASSQVRDRESYSGELFF. The CDR3 DNA sequence: TGTGCCAGCAGCCAAGTGAGGGATCGGGAGTCTTATTCCGGGGAGCTGTTTTTT.

The chain carries TRBV24-1 and TRBJ2-7; possible D gene TRBD1, 6 bases. V dropped 4 bases and J dropped 6 bases, with 12 bases sitting between them. CDR3 length: 13 residues. Germline V gene lookup returns CDR1 KGHDR and CDR2 SFDVKD. CDR3 bases: TGTGCCACCAGTGACCCACAGGGATCCGAGCAGTACTTC. Encoded protein: CATSDPQGSEQYF.

The chain recombines TRBV6-5 with TRBJ2-1; 10 bases are a match to TRBD2. The germline gives CDR1 MNHEY, CDR2 SVGAGI. The CDR3 loop spans 15 amino acids. The junction had 8 bases not matched to a gene; V was cut back by 5 bases and J by 7 bases. CDR3 sequence: CASSQLAGLGNEQFF. The CDR3, as DNA: TGTGCCAGCAGTCAACTAGCGGGGCTGGGGAATGAGCAGTTCTTC.

This chain links TRBV12-3 or TRBV12-4 with TRBJ2-2, with unresolved D. Trimming pared 2 bases from V and 1 base from J, leaving 2 bases between. This CDR3 has 13 amino acids. CDR3 amino acids: CASSLQNTGELFF. The CDR3, as DNA: TGTGCCAGCAGTTTACAGAACACCGGGGAGCTGTTTTTT.

V and J are TRBV7-2 and TRBJ2-1, with D perhaps TRBD2 (5 bases). Trimming shortened V by 5 bases and J by 7 bases, and 21 bases separated the two germline ends. CDR1 is SGHTA, CDR2 FQGNSA, per germline. This CDR3 is 16 amino acids long. CDR3 sequence (DNA): TGTGCCAGCAGCCCCCTCTTAGGTGGGAGCAGTAATGAGCAGTTCTTC. Translation: CASSPLLGGSSNEQFF.

The chain is built from TRBV19 and TRBJ2-1; D might be TRBD1 (6 bases). The germline gives CDR1 LNHDA, CDR2 SQIVND (reference sequence). Deletions cut 0 bases from V and 9 bases from J, with 9 bases between. This CDR3 region has 13 residues. The CDR3 nucleotides are TGTGCCAGTAGTATAGAGCGCAGGGGTGAGCAGTTCTTC. Protein product: CASSIERRGEQFF.

This clone was seen more than once but under ten times. This rearrangement joins TRBV5-8 to TRBJ1-4; no definite D call. Per germline, CDR1 SGHTS and CDR2 YDEGEE. The CDR3 runs 16 residues. V was pared by 4 bases and J by 4 bases, with 17 bases between. CDR3 residues: CASSPPWGGVNEKLFF. CDR3 in DNA: TGTGCCAGCAGCCCTCCGTGGGGAGGAGTTAATGAAAAACTGTTTTTT.

The chain's CDR3 is CASRLGGLDTDTQYF. The CDR3 bases are TGCGCCAGCAGGCTTGGGGGACTAGATACAGATACGCAGTATTTT. This chain uses TRBV5-1 with TRBJ2-3; 8 bases match TRBD2. The V gene's germline CDR1 is SGHRS and CDR2 YFSETQ. This CDR3 comprises 15 residues. The V and J ends lost 5 bases and 3 bases, in that order; junction bases with no gene match: 8.

The chain links TRBV9 to TRBJ1-2; 7 nucleotides line up with TRBD1. The CDR3 spans 14 residues. Per germline, CDR1 SGDLS and CDR2 YYNGEE. J gave up 4 bases and V 4 bases, and 7 bases lay outside the gene matches. CDR3 protein: CASSNRGQPYGYTF. CDR3 DNA sequence: TGTGCCAGCAGCAACCGGGGACAGCCCTATGGCTACACCTTC.

The V and J genes are TRBV4-3 and TRBJ2-7, with 11 bases matching TRBD1. Germline CDR1 and CDR2: LGHNA and YSLEER. Trimming at V came to 3 bases and at J to 4 bases, leaving 11 bases not matched to a gene. CDR3 length: 17 residues. The CDR3 loop is CASSHTTGTGGKYEQYF. In nucleotides, the CDR3 is TGCGCCAGCAGCCACACCACCGGGACAGGGGGAAAGTACGAGCAGTACTTC.

The gene calls are TRBV7-9 and TRBJ2-1; D is possibly TRBD2 (6 bases). This CDR3 is built from 14 residues. From germline, CDR1 is SEHNR and CDR2 FQNEAQ (reference sequence). With 6 bases removed from V and 5 bases from J, the gap between germline ends came to 14 bases. DNA of the CDR3: TGTGCCAGCAGGCTAACGGGGGTTGACAATGAGCAGTTCTTC. This translates into CASRLTGVDNEQFF. The full variable domain, its missing parts supplied by reference TRBV7-9 and TRBJ2-1, is DTGVSQNPRHKITKRGQNVTFRCDPISEHNRLYWYRQTLGQGPEFLTYFQNEAQLEKSRLLSDRFSAERPKGSFSTLEIQRTEQGDSAMYLCASRLTGVDNEQFFGPGTRLTVL.